This T cell receptor (beta chain) is drawn from a study of blood T cells in healthy people across ages. Trimming removed 2 bases from V and 7 bases from J; junction bases left unmatched: 5. Germline V gene sequence: CDR1 SGHTA, CDR2 FQGNSA. The CDR3 is 16 residues long. A sample-barcoded 5' primer and a J-beta primer mix were used in a second PCR of roughly 7 to 11 cycles. At least 2.5 million CDR3-containing paired-end reads were obtained per sample. TCRdb reprocessed the 5' RACE reads via MiXCR and lists one record per CDR3 protein. The sample yields some 710,000 distinct CDR3 sequences, around half seen once. Caucasian, healthy and from Russia, the donors were aged between about 6 and 100. This clonotype was seen a few times.

The rearrangement uses TRBV7-2 and TRBJ1-6, with TRBD1 identical over 10 bases. The TCR was taken from a man of 80 years or more in good health. Source material: blood. The CDR3 protein is CASSLRLGQGNSPLHF. As DNA, the CDR3 is TGTGCCAGCAGCTTACGCCTGGGACAGGGGAATTCACCCCTCCACTTT.